One and the same sample provided the 16 T cell receptor beta chains below, sequenced in a study of spatial heterogeneity in lung cancer. TCRdb itself ran the 5' RACE reads through MiXCR, one entry per CDR3 protein. Here the sample spans some 850 distinct CDR3 sequences, 25% being singletons. Time point defined: sample taken at primary tumor resection. Specimen: normal lung tissue next to the tumor, collected at surgery. These TCRs come from a male donor with early-stage non-small cell lung cancer.

In its sample, this clonotype ranks as medium-sized. With the library built for alpha chains, this beta chain is off target and its frequency is not meaningful. This chain links TRBV20-1 with TRBJ1-3, with D maybe TRBD1 (5 bases). The length of the CDR3 is 15 residues. The germline V gene encodes CDR1 DFQATT and CDR2 SNEGSKA (reference sequence). The V end was cut by 6 bases, the J end by 1 base, with 16 bases between. CDR3 amino acids: CSAQGTRDSGNTIYF. CDR3 nucleotides: TGCAGTGCCCAGGGAACGAGGGATTCTGGAAACACCATATATTTT.

By frequency in the sample, this clonotype is large. The library was prepared for alpha chains; this beta chain is a stray read, so its frequency means little. The chain uses TRBV7-9 and TRBJ2-6; TRBD2 aligns across 8 bases. The germline V gene has CDR1 SEHNR and CDR2 FQNEAQ (reference sequence). J gave up 1 base and V 5 bases, and 16 bases lay outside the gene matches. The CDR3 runs to 20 residues. The CDR3 DNA sequence: TGTGCCAGCAGCCGAAGTGGTAGCGGGGTCTCTTGGTCTGGGGCCAACGTCCTGACTTTC. Translated, it gives CASSRSGSGVSWSGANVLTF. Complete variable domain (other parts from reference TRBV7-9 and TRBJ2-6): DTGVSQNPRHKITKRGQNVTFRCDPISEHNRLYWYRQTLGQGPEFLTYFQNEAQLEKSRLLSDRFSAERPKGSFSTLEIQRTEQGDSAMYLCASSRSGSGVSWSGANVLTFGAGSRLTVL.

As regards this clonotype: For a library built for alpha chains, this beta chain is a stray read; little rests on its size. The CDR3 is CASVRGLFDEQFF. CDR3 nucleotides: TGTGCCAGCGTCAGGGGGCTGTTTGATGAGCAGTTCTTC. The chain uses TRBV6-1 and TRBJ2-1, with TRBD1 identical over 8 bases. Trimming at V came to 8 bases and at J to 8 bases, leaving 8 bases not matched to a gene. CDR3 length equals 13 residues. CDR1 and CDR2 from the germline V gene are MNHNS and SASEGT.

Note on this clonotype: Found in a library prepared for alpha chains, this beta chain is an off-target read, and its abundance has little meaning. This rearrangement joins TRBV28 to TRBJ2-3; 7 bases line up with TRBD2. This CDR3 is 16 amino acids long. Germline assignment: CDR1 MDHEN and CDR2 SYDVKM. J was trimmed by 5 bases and V by 3 bases; bases with no gene match: 11. DNA for the CDR3: TGTGCCAGCAGTTTTGGGTGGGAGGGCGTGCGAGATACGCAGTATTTT. It encodes CASSFGWEGVRDTQYF.

Within the sample, this clonotype is medium-sized. A library made for alpha chains picked up this beta chain off target, so its size means little. V is TRBV20-1 and J is TRBJ1-2; perhaps TRBD1 as D (6 bases). CDR3 length: 12 residues. The V and J ends lost 6 bases and 4 bases respectively, with 12 bases between them. Germline V lookup: CDR1 DFQATT, CDR2 SNEGSKA (reference sequence). The CDR3 sequence is CSAVEGGYGYTF. In DNA form, the CDR3 reads TGCAGTGCCGTGGAGGGGGGCTATGGCTACACCTTC.

This clonotype is classed as medium-sized (0.01 to 0.1%). In a library made to pick up alpha chains, this beta chain is a stray read with a size that means little. V is TRBV12-3 or TRBV12-4 and J is TRBJ1-1; no definite D call. V lost 1 base to trimming and J lost 7 bases, with 10 bases between them. This CDR3 has 13 residues. The CDR3, as DNA: TGTGCCAGCAGTTTAGTGGCGGAGAGTGAAGCTTTCTTT. Translated: CASSLVAESEAFF.

About this clonotype: This beta chain is an unintended read in a library built for alpha chains; its size means little. This chain uses TRBV19 with TRBJ2-7; 7 bases are a match to TRBD2. The germline CDR1 and CDR2 sequences are LNHDA and SQIVND (reference sequence). The CDR3 totals 15 residues. V lost 1 base to trimming and J lost 3 bases; unmatched junction nucleotides: 6. The CDR3 here is CASSIGGSVIYEQYF. DNA of the CDR3: TGTGCCAGTAGTATAGGCGGGAGCGTAATCTACGAGCAGTACTTC.

By share, this clonotype counts as medium-sized. This beta chain is an off-target read within a library intended for alpha chains, so its frequency means little. The chain couples TRBV27 to TRBJ2-7, with 8 positions matching TRBD1. Trimming removed 6 bases from V and 3 bases from J; junction bases left unmatched: 7. The CDR3 extends over 14 amino acids. Germline loops: CDR1 MNHEY, CDR2 SMNVEV (reference sequence). The CDR3 protein is CASSRGDRGYEQYF. In DNA, the CDR3 is TGTGCCAGCAGCCGCGGTGACAGGGGCTACGAGCAGTACTTC.

This clonotype is judged large (0.1 to 1%). Within a library made for alpha chains, this beta chain is off target, and its count is uninformative. V is TRBV6-5 and J is TRBJ2-1; TRBD2 agrees at 10 bases. CDR3 size: 16 residues. The germline gives CDR1 MNHEY, CDR2 SVGAGI. With 2 bases clipped from V and 9 bases from J, the junction kept 10 bases outside the gene matches. The chain's CDR3 is CASSYSVLAGGSEQFF. In DNA form, the CDR3 reads TGTGCCAGCAGTTACAGCGTGTTAGCGGGAGGAAGTGAGCAGTTCTTC.

A note on this clonotype: Since it is a stray read in a library aimed at alpha chains, this beta chain has a size that is not meaningful. The chain combines TRBV6-4 with TRBJ2-3; 10 bases line up with TRBD2. Germline assignment: CDR1 MRHNA and CDR2 SNTAGT. The CDR3 runs 16 residues. Germline trimming cut 2 bases from V and 2 bases from J; bases unmatched to any gene: 4. CDR3: CASSDTSGGATDTQYF. As DNA, the CDR3 is TGTGCCAGCAGTGACACGAGCGGGGGGGCCACAGATACGCAGTATTTT.

This clonotype is deemed large. For a library built for alpha chains, this beta chain is a stray read; little rests on its size. This chain joins TRBV5-5 and TRBJ2-5, with 8 bases lining up with TRBD1. The CDR3 is 16 residues long. The V gene end was trimmed by 4 bases and the J gene end by 4 bases; junction bases not matched to a gene: 12. The germline gives CDR1 SGHKS, CDR2 YYEKEE (reference sequence). The CDR3 sequence: CASSLPGQGFGETQYF. The CDR3 DNA sequence: TGTGCCAGCAGCCTTCCCGGACAGGGTTTCGGAGAGACCCAGTACTTC.

By share, this clonotype ranks as large. This beta chain came through as a stray read in a library set up for alpha chains, and its size says little. The genes are TRBV19 and TRBJ2-1, with 7 nucleotides matching TRBD2. The CDR3 loop spans 13 amino acids. Germline V gene lookup returns CDR1 LNHDA and CDR2 SQIVND (reference sequence). V lost 7 bases and J lost 4; bases outside the gene matches: 4. CDR3 in DNA: TGTGCCAGTACGACTAGCAGATACAATGAGCAGTTCTTC. It translates to CASTTSRYNEQFF.

This clonotype is classed as large (0.1 to 1%). This beta chain is an off-target read within a library intended for alpha chains, so its frequency means little. V and J are TRBV28 and TRBJ1-2, with 10 nucleotides matching TRBD1. CDR3 length equals 16 residues. From germline, CDR1 is MDHEN and CDR2 SYDVKM. V was pared by 6 bases and J by 0 bases, with 7 bases of the junction left unmatched. CDR3 in amino acids: CASRPHGQGANYGYTF. For the CDR3, the DNA is TGTGCCAGCAGACCCCATGGACAGGGGGCTAACTATGGCTACACCTTC.

By its share, this clonotype is large. The library was designed around alpha chains, so this beta chain is a stray read whose abundance carries little weight. The chain uses TRBV12-3 or TRBV12-4 and TRBJ1-1; D uncertain. The CDR3 sequence is 11 residues long. Trimming cost V 7 bases and J 1 base, with 4 bases left between them. CDR3 residues: CASTPNTEAFF. The CDR3 DNA sequence: TGTGCCAGCACCCCGAACACTGAAGCTTTCTTT.

By its share, this clonotype is large (0.1 to 1%). This beta chain appears as a stray read in a library generated for alpha chains; its size is not informative. The chain joins TRBV7-2 to TRBJ2-7; D could derive from TRBD1 or TRBD2 (5 bases each). CDR1 and CDR2 (germline): SGHTA, FQGNSA. V gave up 4 bases and J gave up 1 base, with 14 bases separating them. The CDR3 totals 15 residues. This CDR3 is CASSSPGTLSYEQYF. In nucleotides, the CDR3 is TGTGCCAGCAGCTCGCCCGGGACCCTGTCCTACGAGCAGTACTTC. The full variable domain, with the rest looked up from reference TRBV7-2 and TRBJ2-7, is GAGVSQSPSNKVTEKGKDVELRCDPISGHTALYWYRQSLGQGLEFLIYFQGNSAPDKSGLPSDRFSAERTGGSVSTLTIQRTQQEDSAVYLCASSSPGTLSYEQYFGPGTRLTVT.

This clonotype is medium-sized within its sample. The size of this beta chain means little, since it is a stray read in a library made for alpha chains. The chain is built from TRBV27 and TRBJ2-7; D is ambiguous. Per germline, CDR1 MNHEY and CDR2 SMNVEV (reference sequence). The CDR3 covers 11 residues. The germline V and J ends were trimmed by 8 bases and 1 base, with 6 bases remaining between them. The CDR3 protein is CASGVSYEQYF. DNA of the CDR3: TGTGCCAGCGGGGTATCCTACGAGCAGTACTTC.